This T cell receptor beta chain was identified during a study of blood T cell repertoires in COVID-19. Whole-study context: The United States, Italy and Spain were the sources of the acute and convalescent COVID-19 samples. In each case, the material was cDNA or gDNA derived from T cells, B-cell-depleted T cells, or PBMCs.

Assay: immunoSEQ multiplex PCR; the TCRdb copy retains only in-frame clones and omits some. The sample yields about 350,000 clones, 85% to 90% seen once. The cohort comprised adults aged 18 to 89 years residing in about two dozen US areas. Clinical histories supplied by participants themselves formed the basis of cohort assignment. This clone has just one count. The origin of this receptor is a woman in her thirties who had been exposed to COVID-19. Sequencing was done on a sample of PBMCs or T cells enriched from blood (not recorded which).

As DNA, the CDR3 is TGCGCCAGCAGCGCGACTAGCGGGCTCGGTGATGAGCAGTTCTTC. Residues: CASSATSGLGDEQFF. V is TRBV5-1 and J is TRBJ2-1; 10 bases are shared with TRBD2. This CDR3 is built from 15 residues. Trimming at V came to 4 bases and at J to 8 bases, leaving 9 bases not matched to a gene. Germline V gene data show CDR1 as SGHRS and CDR2 as YFSETQ.